This TCR beta chain was identified in a study of cytomegalovirus exposure and HLA in healthy donors. With 60 Vbeta and 13 Jbeta primers, the PCR was carried out. Using immunoSEQ multiplex PCR, the repertoire was profiled, and TCRdb retains in-frame clones only, with some absent. The data show 45,000 to 70,000 clones, around four fifths seen once. The table lists this clone with a count of one. The sequenced material came from PBMCs. This TCR was recovered from a young man in good health and CMV-seronegative.

CDR3 DNA: TGCAGCGTTGAATTCGGAGCCGGAGAGACCCAGTACTTC. Protein sequence: CSVEFGAGETQYF. The V gene is TRBV29-1, the J gene TRBJ2-5; D unclear. Germline-derived CDR1 and CDR2 are SQVTM and ANQGSEA. V shed 2 bases and J shed 4 bases, with 11 bases lying between them. CDR3 length: 13 residues.